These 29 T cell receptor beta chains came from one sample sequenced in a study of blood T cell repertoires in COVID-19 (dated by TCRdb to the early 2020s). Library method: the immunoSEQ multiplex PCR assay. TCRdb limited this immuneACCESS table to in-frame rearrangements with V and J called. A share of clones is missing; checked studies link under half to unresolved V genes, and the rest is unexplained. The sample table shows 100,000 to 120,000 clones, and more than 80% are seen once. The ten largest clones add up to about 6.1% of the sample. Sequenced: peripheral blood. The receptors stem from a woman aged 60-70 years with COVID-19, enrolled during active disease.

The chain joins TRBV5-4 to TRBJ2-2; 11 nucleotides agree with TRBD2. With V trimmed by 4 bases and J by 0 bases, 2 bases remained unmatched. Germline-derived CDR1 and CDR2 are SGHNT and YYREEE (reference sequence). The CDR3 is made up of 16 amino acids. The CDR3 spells CASSTGLAANTGELFF. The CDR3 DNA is TGTGCCAGCAGCACGGGACTAGCGGCGAACACCGGGGAGCTGTTTTTT.

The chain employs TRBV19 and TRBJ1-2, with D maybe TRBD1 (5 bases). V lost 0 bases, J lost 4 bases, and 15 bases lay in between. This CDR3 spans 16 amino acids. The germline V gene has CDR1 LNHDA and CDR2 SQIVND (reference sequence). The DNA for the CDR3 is TGTGCCAGTAGTATAGATGGCCAGGGTAATATCTATGGCTACACCTTC. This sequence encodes CASSIDGQGNIYGYTF.

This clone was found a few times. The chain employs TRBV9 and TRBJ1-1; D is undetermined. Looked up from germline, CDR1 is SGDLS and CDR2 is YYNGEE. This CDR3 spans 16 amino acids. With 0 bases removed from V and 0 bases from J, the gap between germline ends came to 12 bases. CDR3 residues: CASSVDPGAMNTEAFF. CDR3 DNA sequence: TGTGCCAGCAGCGTAGATCCCGGAGCTATGAACACTGAAGCTTTCTTT.

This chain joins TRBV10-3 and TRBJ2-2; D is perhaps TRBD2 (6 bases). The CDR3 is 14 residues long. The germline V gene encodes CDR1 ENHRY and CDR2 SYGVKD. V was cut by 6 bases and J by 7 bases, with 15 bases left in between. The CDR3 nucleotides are TGTGCCATCAGCCGGGGGTACGGGGTCGGGGAGCTGTTTTTT. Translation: CAISRGYGVGELFF.

The CDR3 nucleotides are TGTGCCAGCAGCTTTGCCGGGGCTGGAAACACCATATATTTT. This codes for CASSFAGAGNTIYF. The V call is TRBV7-9, the J call TRBJ1-3; D unclear. CDR1 and CDR2 (germline): SEHNR, FQNEAQ (reference sequence). The V gene lost 3 bases and the J gene lost 2 bases, with 8 bases spanning the gap. This CDR3 region has 14 residues.

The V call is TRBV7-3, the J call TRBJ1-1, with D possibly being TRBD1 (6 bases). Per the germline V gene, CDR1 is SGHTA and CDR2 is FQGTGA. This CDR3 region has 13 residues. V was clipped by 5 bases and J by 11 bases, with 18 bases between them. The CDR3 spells CASSKRGGNEAFF. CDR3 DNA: TGTGCCAGCAGCAAAAGGGGGGGCAACGAGGCTTTCTTT.

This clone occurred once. The CDR3 region has the DNA TGTGCCAGCAGCTCGCAGACTGCAACTAATGAAAAACTGTTTTTT. Amino acid sequence: CASSSQTATNEKLFF. The V call is TRBV7-2, the J call TRBJ1-4; D is unclear. Germline CDR1 is SGHTA and CDR2 is FQGNSA. The CDR3 length is 15 residues. Trimming removed 4 bases at V and 0 bases at J, with 9 bases between.

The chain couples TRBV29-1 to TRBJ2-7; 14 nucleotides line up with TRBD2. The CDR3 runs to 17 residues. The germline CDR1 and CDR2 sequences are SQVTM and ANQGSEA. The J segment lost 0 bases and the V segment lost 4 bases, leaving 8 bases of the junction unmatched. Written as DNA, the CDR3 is TGCAGCGTTGTTCGACTAGCGGGGGGGCCCGACTCCTACGAGCAGTACTTC. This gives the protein CSVVRLAGGPDSYEQYF.

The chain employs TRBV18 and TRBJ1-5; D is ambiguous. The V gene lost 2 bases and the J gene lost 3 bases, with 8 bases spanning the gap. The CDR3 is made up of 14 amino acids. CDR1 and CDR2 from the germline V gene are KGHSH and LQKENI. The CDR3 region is CASSPIDTNQPQHF. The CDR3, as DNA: TGTGCCAGCTCACCAATAGACACCAATCAGCCCCAGCATTTT.

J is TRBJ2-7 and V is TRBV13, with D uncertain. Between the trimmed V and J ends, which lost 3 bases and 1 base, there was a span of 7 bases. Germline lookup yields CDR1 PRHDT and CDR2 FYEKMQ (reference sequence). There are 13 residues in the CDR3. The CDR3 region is CASSLQASYEQYF. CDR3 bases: TGTGCCAGCAGCTTGCAGGCGTCCTACGAGCAGTACTTC.

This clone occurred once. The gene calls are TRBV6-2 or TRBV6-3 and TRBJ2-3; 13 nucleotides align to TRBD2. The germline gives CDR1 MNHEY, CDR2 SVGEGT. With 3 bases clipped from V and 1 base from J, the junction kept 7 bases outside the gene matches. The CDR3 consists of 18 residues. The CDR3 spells CASSYESGLAGRTDTQYF. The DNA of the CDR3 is TGTGCCAGCAGTTATGAGTCGGGACTAGCGGGGCGCACAGATACGCAGTATTTT.

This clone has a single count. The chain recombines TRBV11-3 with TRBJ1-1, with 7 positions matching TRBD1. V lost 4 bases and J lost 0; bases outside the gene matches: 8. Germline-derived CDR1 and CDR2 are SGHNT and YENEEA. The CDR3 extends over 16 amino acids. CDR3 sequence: CASSSRTGPLNTEAFF. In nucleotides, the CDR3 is TGTGCCAGCAGCTCACGGACAGGTCCCCTGAACACTGAAGCTTTCTTT.

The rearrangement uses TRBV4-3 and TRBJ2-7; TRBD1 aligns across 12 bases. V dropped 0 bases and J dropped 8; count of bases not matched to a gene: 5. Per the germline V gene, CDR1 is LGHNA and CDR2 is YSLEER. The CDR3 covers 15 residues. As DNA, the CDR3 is TGCGCCAGCAGCCAAGAATGGGACAGGGGGCGGCAGCAGTACTTC. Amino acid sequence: CASSQEWDRGRQQYF.

The CDR3 coding sequence is TGTGCCAGCAGCGCAGGGTATGGAGGCAATCAGCCCCAGCATTTT. It specifies CASSAGYGGNQPQHF. V and J are TRBV6-2 or TRBV6-3 and TRBJ1-5; a possible D gene is TRBD1 (5 bases). V was cut by 6 bases and J by 2 bases, with 14 bases left in between. Germline V gene sequence: CDR1 MNHEY, CDR2 SVGEGT. CDR3 length: 15 amino acids.

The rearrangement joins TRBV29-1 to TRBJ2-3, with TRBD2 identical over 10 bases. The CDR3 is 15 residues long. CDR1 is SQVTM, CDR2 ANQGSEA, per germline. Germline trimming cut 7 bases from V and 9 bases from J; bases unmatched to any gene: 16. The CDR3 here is CSASIRLAGLATQYF. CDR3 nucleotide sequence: TGCAGCGCTTCAATAAGACTAGCGGGTTTAGCCACGCAGTATTTT.

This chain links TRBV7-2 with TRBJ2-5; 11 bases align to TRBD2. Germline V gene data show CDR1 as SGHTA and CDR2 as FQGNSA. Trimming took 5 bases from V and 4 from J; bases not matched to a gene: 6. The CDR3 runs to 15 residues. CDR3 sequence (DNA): TGTGCCAGCAGCCCCTTAGCGGGGGGGGCAGAGACCCAGTACTTC. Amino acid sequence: CASSPLAGGAETQYF.

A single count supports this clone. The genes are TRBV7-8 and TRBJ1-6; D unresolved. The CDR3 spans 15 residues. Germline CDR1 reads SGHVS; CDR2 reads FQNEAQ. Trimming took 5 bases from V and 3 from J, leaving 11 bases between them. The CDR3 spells CASSVITSYNSPLHF. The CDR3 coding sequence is TGTGCCAGCAGCGTAATCACTAGCTATAATTCACCCCTCCACTTT.

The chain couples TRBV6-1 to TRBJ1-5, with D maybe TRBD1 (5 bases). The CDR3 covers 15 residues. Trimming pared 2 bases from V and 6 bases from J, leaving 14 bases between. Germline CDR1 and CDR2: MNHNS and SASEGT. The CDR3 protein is CASSEPRAGGQPQHF. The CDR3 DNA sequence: TGTGCCAGCAGTGAACCCCGGGCCGGGGGTCAGCCCCAGCATTTT.

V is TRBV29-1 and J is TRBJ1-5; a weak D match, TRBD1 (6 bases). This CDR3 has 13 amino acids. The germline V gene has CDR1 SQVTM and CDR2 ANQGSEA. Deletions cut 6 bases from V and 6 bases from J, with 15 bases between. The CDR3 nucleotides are TGCAGCGTGGGCCCGGCGGGGGCTCAGCCCCAGCATTTT. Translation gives CSVGPAGAQPQHF. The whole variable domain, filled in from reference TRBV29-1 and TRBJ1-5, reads SAVISQKPSRDICQRGTSLTIQCQVDSQVTMMFWYRQQPGQSLTLIATANQGSEATYESGFVIDKFPISRPNLTFSTLTVSNMSPEDSSIYLCSVGPAGAQPQHFGDGTRLSIL.

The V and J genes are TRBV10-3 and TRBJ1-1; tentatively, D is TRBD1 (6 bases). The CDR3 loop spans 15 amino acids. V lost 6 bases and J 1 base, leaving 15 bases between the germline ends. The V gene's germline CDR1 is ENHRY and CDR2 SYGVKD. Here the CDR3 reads CAISPTGTGNTEAFF. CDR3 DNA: TGTGCCATCAGCCCGACAGGAACTGGGAACACTGAAGCTTTCTTT.

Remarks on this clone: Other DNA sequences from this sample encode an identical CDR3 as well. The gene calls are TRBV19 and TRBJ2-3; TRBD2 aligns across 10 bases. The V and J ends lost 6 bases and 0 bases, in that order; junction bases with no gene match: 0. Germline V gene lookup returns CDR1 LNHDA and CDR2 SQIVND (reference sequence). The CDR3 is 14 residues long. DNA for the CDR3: TGTGCCAGTAGGACTAGCGGGAGCACAGATACGCAGTATTTT. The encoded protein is CASRTSGSTDTQYF.

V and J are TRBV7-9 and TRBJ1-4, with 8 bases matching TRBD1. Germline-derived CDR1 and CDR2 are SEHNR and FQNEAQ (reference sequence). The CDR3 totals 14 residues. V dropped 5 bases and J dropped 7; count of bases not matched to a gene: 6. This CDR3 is CASSPGGWSEKLFF. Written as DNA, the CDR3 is TGTGCCAGCAGCCCAGGGGGCTGGAGTGAAAAACTGTTTTTT. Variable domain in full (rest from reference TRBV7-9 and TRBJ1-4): DTGVSQNPRHKITKRGQNVTFRCDPISEHNRLYWYRQTLGQGPEFLTYFQNEAQLEKSRLLSDRFSAERPKGSFSTLEIQRTEQGDSAMYLCASSPGGWSEKLFFGSGTQLSVL.

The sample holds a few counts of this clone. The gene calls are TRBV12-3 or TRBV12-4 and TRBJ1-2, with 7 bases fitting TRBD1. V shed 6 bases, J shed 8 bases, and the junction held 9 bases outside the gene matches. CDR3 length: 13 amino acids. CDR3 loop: CASSPGQVLGYTF. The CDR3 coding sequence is TGTGCCAGCAGCCCTGGACAGGTTCTGGGCTACACCTTC.

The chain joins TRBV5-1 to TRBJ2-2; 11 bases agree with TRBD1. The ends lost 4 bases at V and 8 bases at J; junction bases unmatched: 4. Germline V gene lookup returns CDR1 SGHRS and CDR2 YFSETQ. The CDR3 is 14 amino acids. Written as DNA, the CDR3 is TGCGCCAGCAGCCCGGACAGGGGGCTTGGGGAGCTGTTTTTT. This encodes CASSPDRGLGELFF.

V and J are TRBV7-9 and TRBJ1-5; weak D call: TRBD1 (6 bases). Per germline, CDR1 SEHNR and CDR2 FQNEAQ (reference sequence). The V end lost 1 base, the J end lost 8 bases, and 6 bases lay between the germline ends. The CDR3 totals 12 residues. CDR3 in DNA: TGTGCCAGCAGCTTAGACAGGGAGCCCCAGCATTTT. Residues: CASSLDREPQHF.

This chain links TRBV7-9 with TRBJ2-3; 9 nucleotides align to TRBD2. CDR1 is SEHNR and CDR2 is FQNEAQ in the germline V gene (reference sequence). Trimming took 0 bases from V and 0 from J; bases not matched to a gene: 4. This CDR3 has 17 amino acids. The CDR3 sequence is CASSLAGTSKSTDTQYF. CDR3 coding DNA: TGTGCCAGCAGCTTAGCCGGGACTAGCAAGAGCACAGATACGCAGTATTTT.

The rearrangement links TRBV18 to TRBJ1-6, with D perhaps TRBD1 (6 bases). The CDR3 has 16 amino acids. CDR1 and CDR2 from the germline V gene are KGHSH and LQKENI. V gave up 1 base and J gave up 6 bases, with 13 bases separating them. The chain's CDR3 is CASSPREGESNSPLHF. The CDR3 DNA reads TGTGCCAGCTCACCACGAGAGGGGGAAAGTAATTCACCCCTCCACTTT.

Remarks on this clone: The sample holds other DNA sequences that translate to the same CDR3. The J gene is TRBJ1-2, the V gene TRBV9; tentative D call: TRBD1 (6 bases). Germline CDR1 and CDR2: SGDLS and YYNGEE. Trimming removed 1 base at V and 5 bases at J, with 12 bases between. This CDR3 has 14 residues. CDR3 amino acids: CASSVLGQPYGYTF. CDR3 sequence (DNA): TGTGCCAGCAGCGTACTAGGACAGCCATATGGCTACACCTTC.

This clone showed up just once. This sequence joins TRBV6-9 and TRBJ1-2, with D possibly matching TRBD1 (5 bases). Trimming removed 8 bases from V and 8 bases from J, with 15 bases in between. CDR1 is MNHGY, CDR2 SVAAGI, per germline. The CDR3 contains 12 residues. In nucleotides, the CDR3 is TGTGCCAGCTTACAGGTGGCTGACGGCTACACCTTC. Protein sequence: CASLQVADGYTF.